This entry is about one T cell receptor beta chain. No antigen is known for it. This entry is derived from a study of shared clonotypes between healthy human individuals. Study results and caveats: Larger estimated richness was generally seen in naive subsets than in memory subsets. Tissue TCR repertoires likely differ from these blood-only repertoires.

Trimming pared 4 bases from V and 9 bases from J, leaving 11 bases between. Per germline, CDR1 SGDLS and CDR2 YYNGEE. The CDR3 is 12 amino acids. This table comes from immunoSEQ multiplex PCR, and its TCRdb copy is limited to in-frame clones, with some not included. The table shows 2.3 million or so clones, with more than 80% occurring only once. The genes are TRBV9 and TRBJ2-1, with D perhaps TRBD1 or TRBD2 (5 bases each). The sequence came from a young man in good health. Some clones in this sample may be carry-over from other donors' samples. Input material: naive CD4+ T cells from PBMCs. As to subset: CD45RA+ positively selected. Here the CDR3 reads CASSSSRVEQFF. The CDR3 DNA is TGTGCCAGCAGCTCTAGCAGGGTTGAGCAGTTCTTC.